This TCR beta chain was sequenced in a study of control samples from healthy donors and cancer patients. Libraries were prepared by immunoSEQ multiplex PCR; TCRdb keeps only in-frame clonotypes and omits some of them. The sample shows roughly 220,000 clones, around 94% of them seen only once. The V gene lost 1 base and the J gene lost 1 base, with 11 bases spanning the gap. Germline V gives CDR1 LNHNV, CDR2 YYDKDF (reference sequence). This CDR3 comprises 16 residues. V usage is TRBV15 and J usage is TRBJ1-3; D is unresolved. The sequenced sample was blood. The receptor was derived from a man aged 45-65 years in good health. This CDR3 is CATSRGGGISGNTIYF. The CDR3, as DNA: TGTGCCACCAGCAGAGGAGGAGGTATTTCTGGAAACACCATATATTTT.